The 27 T cell receptor beta chains presented below share a single source sample, sequenced in a study of CD8 T cells in ankylosing spondylitis. TCRdb analysed the 5' RACE reads with MiXCR anew, one entry per CDR3 protein. This table has 250,000 to 350,000 distinct CDR3 sequences, roughly 20% appearing once. The sample comprised blood, either unsorted or a sorted T cell fraction (not recorded which). All receptors derive from a female donor with ankylosing spondylitis or in good health (not recorded which).

This clonotype was recorded at least ten times. The J gene is TRBJ1-1, the V gene TRBV5-1; D ambiguous. The CDR3 runs to 12 residues. Germline V lookup: CDR1 SGHRS, CDR2 YFSETQ. V lost 2 bases to trimming and J lost 2 bases, with 4 bases between them. The CDR3 spells CASSLHNTEAFF. The DNA for the CDR3 is TGCGCCAGCAGCTTACACAACACTGAAGCTTTCTTT. The whole variable domain, remainder taken from reference TRBV5-1 and TRBJ1-1, is KAGVTQTPRYLIKTRGQQVTLSCSPISGHRSVSWYQQTPGQGLQFLFEYFSETQRNKGNFPGRFSGRQFSNSRSEMNVSTLELGDSALYLCASSLHNTEAFFGQGTRLTVV.

The chain has TRBV20-1 and TRBJ2-5; D unclear. In germline, CDR1 is DFQATT, CDR2 SNEGSKA (reference sequence). The V end lost 1 base, the J end lost 4 bases, and 7 bases lay between the germline ends. The CDR3 is 12 residues long. CDR3 loop: CSARGPLETQYF. The CDR3 DNA sequence: TGCAGTGCTAGAGGCCCCTTAGAGACCCAGTACTTC.

The chain uses TRBV12-5 and TRBJ2-7; 7 bases align to TRBD1. The CDR3 runs to 16 residues. Germline CDR1 is LGHNT and CDR2 is FRNRAP. Losses at the gene ends were 0 bases for V and 6 bases for J; bases not matched to a gene: 11. CDR3 sequence: CASGLVTGRGSVEQYF. The CDR3, as DNA: TGTGCTAGTGGTTTGGTAACAGGCAGGGGGTCCGTCGAGCAGTACTTC.

Written as DNA, the CDR3 is TGTGCCATCAAGCGAGGTCGGGGAAACACCGGGGAGCTGTTTTTT. This sequence encodes CAIKRGRGNTGELFF. This sequence joins TRBV10-3 and TRBJ2-2, with a tentative D call TRBD2 (5 bases). Looked up from germline, CDR1 is ENHRY and CDR2 is SYGVKD. V shed 7 bases and J shed 2 bases, with 14 bases lying between them. The CDR3 has 15 amino acids.

This sequence joins TRBV4-2 and TRBJ2-1; D perhaps matches TRBD2 (5 bases). This CDR3 is 14 amino acids long. The V gene's germline CDR1 is LGHNA and CDR2 YNFKEQ. V gave up 4 bases and J gave up 2 bases, with 9 bases separating them. CDR3 region: CASSPPGAYNEQFF. The DNA of the CDR3 is TGTGCCAGCAGCCCCCCCGGGGCCTACAATGAGCAGTTCTTC.

This clonotype was picked up many times. The gene calls are TRBV2 and TRBJ2-1, with a weak D call TRBD2 (6 bases). V lost 1 base and J lost 13, with 14 bases in between. CDR3 length: 13 amino acids. Germline CDR1 SNHLY, CDR2 FYNNEI. The CDR3 coding sequence is TGTGCCAGCAGTGAAGTCTTGGCGGGGCCTCAGTTCTTC. This codes for CASSEVLAGPQFF.

The J gene is TRBJ2-7, the V gene TRBV12-3 or TRBV12-4; no reliable D call. V lost 6 bases, J lost 0 bases, and 12 bases lay in between. The CDR3 length is 14 residues. CDR3: CASSTVVSSYEQYF. In DNA form, the CDR3 reads TGTGCCAGCAGCACCGTCGTTAGCTCCTACGAGCAGTACTTC.

This clonotype was detected ten times or more. The chain couples TRBV11-2 to TRBJ2-4, with 14 positions matching TRBD2. CDR3 length: 18 amino acids. Germline CDR1 is SGHAT and CDR2 is FQNNGV. V lost 5 bases and J lost 1; bases outside the gene matches: 7. Here the CDR3 DNA reads TGTGCCAGCAGCCCCGGGACTAGCGGGAGTGGGGCCAAAAACATTCAGTACTTC. It yields the protein CASSPGTSGSGAKNIQYF. Complete variable domain (other parts from reference TRBV11-2 and TRBJ2-4): EAGVAQSPRYKIIEKRQSVAFWCNPISGHATLYWYQQILGQGPKLLIQFQNNGVVDDSQLPKDRFSAERLKGVDSTLKIQPAKLEDSAVYLCASSPGTSGSGAKNIQYFGAGTRLSVL.

This clonotype has just a few counts. This rearrangement joins TRBV15 to TRBJ2-5; D is undetermined. From germline, CDR1 is LNHNV and CDR2 YYDKDF (reference sequence). V gave up 6 bases and J gave up 4 bases, with 9 bases separating them. CDR3 length equals 12 residues. The CDR3 loop is CATSFTGETQYF. As DNA, the CDR3 is TGTGCCACCAGTTTTACCGGAGAGACCCAGTACTTC. Together with reference TRBV15 and TRBJ2-5, the CDR3 gives the full variable domain: DAMVIQNPRYQVTQFGKPVTLSCSQTLNHNVMYWYQQKSSQAPKLLFHYYDKDFNNEADTPDNFQSRRPNTSFCFLDIRSPGLGDTAMYLCATSFTGETQYFGPGTRLLVL.

The table lists this clonotype with many counts. The V call is TRBV29-1, the J call TRBJ2-7, with 7 positions matching TRBD1. The CDR3 has 14 amino acids. V lost 4 bases, J lost 2 bases, and 8 bases stayed unmatched. CDR1 and CDR2 from the germline V gene are SQVTM and ANQGSEA. CDR3 coding DNA: TGCAGCGTTGCGGCCGGGACAGACACCTACGAGCAGTACTTC. Its protein is CSVAAGTDTYEQYF.

The table lists this clonotype with a few counts. The chain is built from TRBV15 and TRBJ2-7; D gene ambiguous. Between the trimmed V and J ends, which lost 0 bases and 1 base, there was a span of 7 bases. Germline V gene lookup returns CDR1 LNHNV and CDR2 YYDKDF (reference sequence). The CDR3 is 14 amino acids. The chain's CDR3 is CATSRDRLSYEQYF. CDR3 nucleotides: TGTGCCACCAGCAGAGATCGGCTTTCCTACGAGCAGTACTTC.

The chain uses TRBV10-3 and TRBJ1-5; D call uncertain. The germline gives CDR1 ENHRY, CDR2 SYGVKD. CDR3 length: 12 residues. Trimming took off 6 bases at V and 3 bases at J, with 6 bases between the two ends. As DNA, the CDR3 is TGTGCCATCAGCCAACCCAATCAGCCCCAGCATTTT. Its protein is CAISQPNQPQHF.

The chain carries TRBV28 and TRBJ1-5; D remains unclear. The CDR3 has 13 residues. Trimming left V 6 bases short and J 7 bases short, with 13 bases between. Per germline, CDR1 MDHEN and CDR2 SYDVKM. This CDR3 is CASRQDRVQPQHF. CDR3 in DNA: TGTGCCAGCAGGCAGGACCGCGTGCAGCCCCAGCATTTT.

This clonotype appeared a few times. The chain has TRBV27 and TRBJ2-7, with 9 positions matching TRBD1. The V gene end was trimmed by 6 bases and the J gene end by 1 base; junction bases not matched to a gene: 10. Germline lookup yields CDR1 MNHEY and CDR2 SMNVEV (reference sequence). The CDR3 has 16 residues. The CDR3 DNA sequence: TGTGCCAGCAGCATAACCGGGACAGGGACATCCTACGAGCAGTACTTC. Translation gives CASSITGTGTSYEQYF.

This clonotype was recorded at least ten times. The chain carries TRBV12-3 or TRBV12-4 and TRBJ1-2; D not resolved. This CDR3 region has 13 residues. The V end lost 1 base, the J end lost 4 bases, and 7 bases lay between the germline ends. The CDR3 DNA is TGTGCCAGCAGTTTAGACAGCCTCTATGGCTACACCTTC. This sequence encodes CASSLDSLYGYTF.

The chain links TRBV7-3 to TRBJ2-7; no clear D. The germline gives CDR1 SGHTA, CDR2 FQGTGA. V was trimmed by 3 bases and J by 5 bases, leaving 11 bases between them. This CDR3 has 13 amino acids. The CDR3 loop is CASSFQRADEQYF. DNA for the CDR3: TGTGCCAGCAGCTTCCAAAGGGCAGACGAGCAGTACTTC.

The chain combines TRBV30 with TRBJ1-2; no reliable D call. Trimming stripped 4 bases from V and 4 bases from J, with 16 bases between. Germline V gives CDR1 GTSNPN, CDR2 SVGIG (reference sequence). The CDR3 loop spans 14 amino acids. The CDR3 spells CAWKKQELGYGYTF. CDR3 sequence (DNA): TGTGCCTGGAAAAAGCAGGAATTGGGCTATGGCTACACCTTC.

In this sample, this clonotype turned up a few times. The rearrangement uses TRBV20-1 and TRBJ1-1; a weak D match, TRBD1 (5 bases). CDR3 length: 11 residues. The V end lost 4 bases, the J end lost 7 bases, and 10 bases lay between the germline ends. Germline-derived CDR1 and CDR2 are DFQATT and SNEGSKA (reference sequence). As DNA, the CDR3 is TGCAGTGCTACCGACAGCGTTGAAGCTTTCTTT. It is translated as CSATDSVEAFF.

This clonotype occurred many times. The CDR3 loop reads CSAGGTSAKRSQETQYF. Here the CDR3 DNA reads TGCAGTGCTGGGGGGACTAGCGCTAAGAGGTCCCAAGAGACCCAGTACTTC. The V gene is TRBV20-1, the J gene TRBJ2-5; 10 bases are a match to TRBD2. The germline V gene has CDR1 DFQATT and CDR2 SNEGSKA (reference sequence). CDR3 length equals 17 residues. The J segment lost 1 base and the V segment lost 5 bases, leaving 13 bases of the junction unmatched.

The CDR3 loop reads CASSLWPRNSPLHF. For the CDR3, the DNA is TGTGCCAGCAGCTTATGGCCACGCAATTCACCCCTCCACTTT. The chain combines TRBV7-6 with TRBJ1-6; D is undetermined. From germline, CDR1 is SGHVS and CDR2 FNYEAQ. Trimming stripped 2 bases from V and 7 bases from J, with 9 bases between. This CDR3 region has 14 residues.

The J gene is TRBJ2-5, the V gene TRBV5-6; the D is unclear. CDR3 length equals 13 residues. V was trimmed by 3 bases and J by 6 bases, leaving 12 bases between them. In germline, CDR1 is SGHDT, CDR2 YYEEEE. The CDR3 loop reads CASSSPPRQTQYF. CDR3 DNA sequence: TGTGCCAGCAGCTCCCCCCCCCGCCAGACCCAGTACTTC.

The V call is TRBV4-3, the J call TRBJ1-3; D uncertain. With 6 bases removed from V and 3 bases from J, the gap between germline ends came to 15 bases. Germline V gene lookup returns CDR1 LGHNA and CDR2 YSLEER. The CDR3 spans 15 residues. CDR3 sequence: CASRVAHGNGNTIYF. CDR3 in DNA: TGCGCCAGCAGGGTCGCCCATGGGAATGGAAACACCATATATTTT.

The chain is built from TRBV7-9 and TRBJ1-5, with 9 positions matching TRBD1. This CDR3 is built from 17 residues. The V segment lost 4 bases and the J segment 4 bases; nucleotides outside the gene matches: 11. CDR1 and CDR2 (germline): SEHNR, FQNEAQ (reference sequence). This CDR3 reads CASSYWTGDSLNQPQHF. The CDR3 region has the DNA TGTGCCAGCAGCTACTGGACAGGGGACTCTCTTAATCAGCCCCAGCATTTT.

This clonotype showed up just a few times. The chain employs TRBV7-9 and TRBJ1-1; D gene ambiguous. The ends were cut back, 1 base at V and 4 bases at J, with 13 bases in the middle. This CDR3 has 15 amino acids. Per the germline V gene, CDR1 is SEHNR and CDR2 is FQNEAQ (reference sequence). As DNA, the CDR3 is TGTGCCAGCAGCTTAGGGTCGAGGGTGGTCACTGAAGCTTTCTTT. Encoded protein: CASSLGSRVVTEAFF.

This clonotype was observed a few times. The gene calls are TRBV6-1 and TRBJ2-1; D could derive from TRBD1 or TRBD2 (6 bases each). The V end was cut by 7 bases, the J end by 9 bases, with 16 bases between. Germline V lookup: CDR1 MNHNS, CDR2 SASEGT. This CDR3 has 13 residues. The CDR3 sequence: CASTPGAPSEQFF. The CDR3 DNA is TGTGCCAGCACGCCGGGGGCCCCCTCTGAGCAGTTCTTC.

This clonotype appeared a few times. This chain joins TRBV5-6 and TRBJ2-1; D is undetermined. V gave up 7 bases and J gave up 6 bases, with 20 bases separating them. Per the germline V gene, CDR1 is SGHDT and CDR2 is YYEEEE. The CDR3 runs to 15 residues. The DNA of the CDR3 is TGTGCCAGCGGTTATCGCCAGCCGTGGGGCAATGAGCAGTTCTTC. Amino acid sequence: CASGYRQPWGNEQFF.

There are many counts of this clonotype. The V gene is TRBV3-1, the J gene TRBJ1-5; tentatively, D is TRBD1 (5 bases). This CDR3 spans 15 amino acids. The germline gives CDR1 LGHDT, CDR2 YNNKEL (reference sequence). The germline V and J ends were trimmed by 1 base and 10 bases, with 17 bases remaining between them. The CDR3 nucleotides read TGTGCCAGCAGCCAAGGGGCAGGGTCGTTCCAACCCCAGCATTTT. The encoded protein is CASSQGAGSFQPQHF. The variable domain in full, with the rest retrieved from reference TRBV3-1 and TRBJ1-5, is DTAVSQTPKYLVTQMGNDKSIKCEQNLGHDTMYWYKQDSKKFLKIMFSYNNKELIINETVPNRFSPKSPDKAHLNLHINSLELGDSAVYFCASSQGAGSFQPQHFGDGTRLSIL.